Below are 12 T cell receptor beta chains sequenced from a single sample in a study of T cells in Graves' hyperthyroidism and ophthalmopathy. The source material, RNA transcripts, was used to amplify TCR beta CDR3 regions. An initial round of RT-PCR targeting the TCR CDR3 relied on the HTBI primer set. TCRdb re-called the multiplex PCR reads through MiXCR, storing one row per CDR3 protein. The table has hundreds of thousands of distinct CDR3 sequences, 40% to 55% seen once. The sequenced sample was peripheral blood or thyroid tissue (not recorded which). These receptors came from a woman between 18 and 29 years old with Graves' hyperthyroidism.

The chain carries TRBV14 and TRBJ2-2; D is uncertain. V was cut by 2 bases and J by 6 bases, with 4 bases left in between. The CDR3 has 12 amino acids. Per germline, CDR1 SGHDN and CDR2 FVKESK. DNA of the CDR3: TGTGCCAGCAGCCAAATCGCCGGGGAGCTGTTTTTT. Its translation: CASSQIAGELFF.

The chain combines TRBV7-2 with TRBJ2-7; TRBD1 might be the D (6 bases). CDR1 and CDR2 (germline): SGHTA, FQGNSA. Trimming removed 1 base at V and 4 bases at J, with 17 bases between. There are 16 residues in the CDR3. The CDR3: CASSLEGTGNVYEQYF. The DNA of the CDR3 is TGTGCCAGCAGCTTAGAAGGTACAGGGAATGTTTACGAGCAGTACTTC.

This clonotype was seen ten or more times. The CDR3 bases are TGTGCCAGCTCACCGGAGAGAGAGACCCAGTACTTC. This gives the protein CASSPERETQYF. V and J are TRBV2 and TRBJ2-5; no clear D gene. This CDR3 is 12 amino acids long. Deletions cut 8 bases from V and 4 bases from J, with 11 bases between. Looked up from germline, CDR1 is SNHLY and CDR2 is FYNNEI.

This chain links TRBV5-1 with TRBJ2-7; a weak D match, TRBD2 (6 bases). Trimming removed 3 bases at V and 6 bases at J, with 16 bases between. The CDR3 has 14 residues. The V gene's germline CDR1 is SGHRS and CDR2 YFSETQ. CDR3 bases: TGCGCCAGCAGCTCAAATAACCCCGGGAGCGAGCAGTACTTC. Translation: CASSSNNPGSEQYF.

The chain recombines TRBV10-3 with TRBJ1-2; 10 positions agree with TRBD1. After removal of 10 bases from V and 5 bases from J, the junction contained 13 bases not matched to a gene. This CDR3 is 15 amino acids long. Germline V lookup: CDR1 ENHRY, CDR2 SYGVKD. CDR3 in amino acids: CASRYWTGGIYGYTF. The CDR3 DNA is TGTGCCAGCAGATACTGGACAGGGGGGATATATGGCTACACCTTC.

The rearrangement links TRBV19 to TRBJ1-2, with TRBD1 matching 7 bases. The CDR3 has 14 residues. V shed 8 bases and J 4 bases; nucleotides not matched to a gene: 10. Germline CDR1 and CDR2: LNHDA and SQIVND (reference sequence). Here the CDR3 DNA reads TGTGCCAGTCGAACGACAGGGCCAGCCTATGGCTACACCTTC. Protein: CASRTTGPAYGYTF.

In this sample, this clonotype turned up a few times. This chain links TRBV19 with TRBJ2-7; D might be TRBD2 (6 bases). The CDR3 runs 13 residues. Trimming left V 1 base short and J 6 bases short, with 10 bases between. Germline lookup yields CDR1 LNHDA and CDR2 SQIVND (reference sequence). CDR3 sequence reads: CASSIAAGAEQYF. The CDR3 DNA is TGTGCCAGTAGTATAGCAGCGGGTGCCGAGCAGTACTTC.

The chain is built from TRBV10-3 and TRBJ1-6, with a possible D match to TRBD1 (6 bases). Trimming left V 7 bases short and J 2 bases short, with 12 bases between. In germline, CDR1 is ENHRY, CDR2 SYGVKD. The CDR3 loop spans 15 amino acids. The CDR3 loop is CAITEGTPYNSPLHF. Here the CDR3 DNA reads TGTGCCATCACCGAAGGGACACCCTATAATTCACCCCTCCACTTT.

J is TRBJ1-2 and V is TRBV5-1, with D possibly TRBD1 on 5 matching bases. The V gene's germline CDR1 is SGHRS and CDR2 YFSETQ. The CDR3 is made up of 14 amino acids. Trimming cost V 0 bases and J 6 bases, with 12 bases left between them. In DNA, the CDR3 is TGCGCCAGCAGCTTGGGGTCACAGGCAGATGGCTACACCTTC. Amino acid sequence: CASSLGSQADGYTF.

The gene calls are TRBV25-1 and TRBJ2-7, with TRBD1 identical over 11 bases. Germline V gene sequence: CDR1 MGHDK, CDR2 SYGVNS. Trimming cost V 5 bases and J 7 bases; bases outside gene matches: 7. CDR3 size: 14 residues. The CDR3 nucleotides are TGTGCCAGCAGTTACTCGGACAGGGGGCTTGAGCAGTACTTC. It codes for CASSYSDRGLEQYF.

The chain uses TRBV2 and TRBJ1-2, with 8 nucleotides matching TRBD1. The CDR3 totals 13 residues. V gave up 4 bases and J gave up 7 bases; unmatched junction bases: 5. Germline lookup yields CDR1 SNHLY and CDR2 FYNNEI. CDR3 in DNA: TGTGCCAGCAGTGCCGGACAGGGTGCTGGCTACACCTTC. Translation: CASSAGQGAGYTF.

This clonotype was counted only a few times. V and J are TRBV29-1 and TRBJ2-6, with 8 nucleotides matching TRBD1. The CDR3 is 15 residues long. With V trimmed by 3 bases and J by 2 bases, 3 bases remained unmatched. Germline lookup yields CDR1 SQVTM and CDR2 ANQGSEA. CDR3 DNA sequence: TGCAGCGTTGAGCGGACAGGGACTGGGGCCAACGTCCTGACTTTC. It yields the protein CSVERTGTGANVLTF.